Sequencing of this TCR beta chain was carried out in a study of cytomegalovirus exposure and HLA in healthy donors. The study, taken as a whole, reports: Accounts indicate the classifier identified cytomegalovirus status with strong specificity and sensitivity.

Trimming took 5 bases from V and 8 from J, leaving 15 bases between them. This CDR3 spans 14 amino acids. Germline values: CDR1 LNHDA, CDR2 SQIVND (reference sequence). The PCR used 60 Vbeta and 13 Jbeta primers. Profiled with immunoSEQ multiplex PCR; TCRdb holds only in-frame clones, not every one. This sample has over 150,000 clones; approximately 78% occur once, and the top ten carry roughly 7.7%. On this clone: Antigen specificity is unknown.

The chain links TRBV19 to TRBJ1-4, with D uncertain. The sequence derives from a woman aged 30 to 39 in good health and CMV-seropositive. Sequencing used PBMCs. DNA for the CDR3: TGTGCCAGTAGTCGCCCGGTCGGCGGGGAAAAACTGTTTTTT. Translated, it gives CASSRPVGGEKLFF.